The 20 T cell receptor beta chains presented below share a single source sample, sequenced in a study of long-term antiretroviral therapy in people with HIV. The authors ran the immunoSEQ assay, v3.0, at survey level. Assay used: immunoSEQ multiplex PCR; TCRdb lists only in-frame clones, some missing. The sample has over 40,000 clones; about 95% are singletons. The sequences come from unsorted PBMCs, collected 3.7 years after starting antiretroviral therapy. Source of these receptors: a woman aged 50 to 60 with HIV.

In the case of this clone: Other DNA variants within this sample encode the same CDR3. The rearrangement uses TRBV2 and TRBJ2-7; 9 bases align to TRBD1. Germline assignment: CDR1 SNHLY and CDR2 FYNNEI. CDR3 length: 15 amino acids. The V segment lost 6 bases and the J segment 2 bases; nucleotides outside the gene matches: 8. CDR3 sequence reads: CASRALTGGTYEQYF. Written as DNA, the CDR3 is TGTGCCAGCAGAGCACTGACAGGGGGGACCTACGAGCAGTACTTC.

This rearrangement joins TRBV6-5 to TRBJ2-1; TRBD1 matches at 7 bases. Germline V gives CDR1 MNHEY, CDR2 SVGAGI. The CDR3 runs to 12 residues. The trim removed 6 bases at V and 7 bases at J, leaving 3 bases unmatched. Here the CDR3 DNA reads TGTGCCAGCAGCACAGGGGTTAATGAGCAGTTCTTC. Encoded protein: CASSTGVNEQFF.

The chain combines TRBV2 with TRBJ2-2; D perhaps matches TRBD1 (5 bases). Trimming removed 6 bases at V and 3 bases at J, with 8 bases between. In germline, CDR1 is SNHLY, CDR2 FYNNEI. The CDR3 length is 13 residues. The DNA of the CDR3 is TGTGCCAGCAGAGAGACAGACACCGGGGAGCTGTTTTTT. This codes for CASRETDTGELFF.

The CDR3 sequence is CASSQDLGSGGRETQYF. Written as DNA, the CDR3 is TGTGCCAGCAGCCAAGATCTCGGAAGCGGGGGGAGAGAGACCCAGTACTTC. This sequence joins TRBV4-2 and TRBJ2-5, with TRBD2 identical over 9 bases. V lost 0 bases to trimming and J lost 4 bases; unmatched junction nucleotides: 9. The CDR3 loop spans 17 amino acids. In germline, CDR1 is LGHNA, CDR2 YNFKEQ.

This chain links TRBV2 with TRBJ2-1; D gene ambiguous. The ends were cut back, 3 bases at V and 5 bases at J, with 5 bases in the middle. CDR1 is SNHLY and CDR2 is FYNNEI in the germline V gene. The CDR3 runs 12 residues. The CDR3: CASSDSDNEQFF. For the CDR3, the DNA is TGTGCCAGCAGTGACTCAGACAATGAGCAGTTCTTC.

In DNA form, the CDR3 reads TGTGCCACCAGCGGGGGACATCTACCTTATGGCTACACCTTC. As protein: CATSGGHLPYGYTF. The chain has TRBV15 and TRBJ1-2, with D perhaps TRBD1 (6 bases). This CDR3 has 14 residues. Trimming removed 5 bases from V and 5 bases from J, with 15 bases in between. Germline V gene sequence: CDR1 LNHNV, CDR2 YYDKDF (reference sequence).

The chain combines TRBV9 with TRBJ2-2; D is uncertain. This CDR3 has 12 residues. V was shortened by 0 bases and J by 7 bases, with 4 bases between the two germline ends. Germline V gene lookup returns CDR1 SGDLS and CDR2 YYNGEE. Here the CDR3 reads CASSVVNGELFF. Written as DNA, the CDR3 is TGTGCCAGCAGCGTAGTCAACGGGGAGCTGTTTTTT.

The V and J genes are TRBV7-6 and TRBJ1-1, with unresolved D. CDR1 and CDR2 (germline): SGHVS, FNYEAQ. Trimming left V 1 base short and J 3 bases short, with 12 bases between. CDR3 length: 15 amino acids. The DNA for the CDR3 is TGTGCCAGCAGCTTAGATGCGGGTACCCACACTGAAGCTTTCTTT. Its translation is CASSLDAGTHTEAFF.

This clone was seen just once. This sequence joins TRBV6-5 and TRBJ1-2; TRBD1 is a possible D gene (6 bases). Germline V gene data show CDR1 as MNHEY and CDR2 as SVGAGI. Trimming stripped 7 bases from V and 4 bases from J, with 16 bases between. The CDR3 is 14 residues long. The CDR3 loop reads CASTDRIGGYGYTF. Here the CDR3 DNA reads TGTGCCAGCACAGACAGGATAGGAGGCTATGGCTACACCTTC.

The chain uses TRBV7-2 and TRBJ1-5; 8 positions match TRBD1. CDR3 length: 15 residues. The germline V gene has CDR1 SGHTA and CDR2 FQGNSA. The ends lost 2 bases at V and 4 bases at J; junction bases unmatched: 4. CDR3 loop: CASSLSGQGNQPQHF. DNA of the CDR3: TGTGCCAGCAGCTTATCCGGACAGGGTAATCAGCCCCAGCATTTT.

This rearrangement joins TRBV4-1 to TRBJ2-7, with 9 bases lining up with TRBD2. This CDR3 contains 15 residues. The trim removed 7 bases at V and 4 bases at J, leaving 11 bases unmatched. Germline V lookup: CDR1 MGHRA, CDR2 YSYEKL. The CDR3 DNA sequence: TGCGCCAGCACCCCAAGAACTAGCGGGCGGTACGAGCAGTACTTC. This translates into CASTPRTSGRYEQYF.

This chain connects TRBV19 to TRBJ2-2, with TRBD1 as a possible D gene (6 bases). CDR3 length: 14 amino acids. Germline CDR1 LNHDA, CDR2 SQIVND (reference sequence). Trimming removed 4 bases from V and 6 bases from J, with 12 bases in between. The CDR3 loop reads CASSTRGLAGELFF. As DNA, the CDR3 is TGTGCCAGTAGTACCAGGGGCTTAGCCGGGGAGCTGTTTTTT.

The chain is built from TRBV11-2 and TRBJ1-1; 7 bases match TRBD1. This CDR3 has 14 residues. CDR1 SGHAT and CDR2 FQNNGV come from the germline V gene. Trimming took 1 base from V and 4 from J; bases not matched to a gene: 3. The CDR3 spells CASSLVRGGTEAFF. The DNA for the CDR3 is TGTGCCAGCAGCTTAGTCAGGGGGGGCACTGAAGCTTTCTTT.

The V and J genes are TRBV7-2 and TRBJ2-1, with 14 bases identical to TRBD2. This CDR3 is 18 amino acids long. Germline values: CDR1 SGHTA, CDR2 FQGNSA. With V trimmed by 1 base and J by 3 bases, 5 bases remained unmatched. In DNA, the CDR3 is TGTGCCAGCAGCTTAGGGACTAGCGGGGGGCCGGGCTACAATGAGCAGTTCTTC. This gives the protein CASSLGTSGGPGYNEQFF.

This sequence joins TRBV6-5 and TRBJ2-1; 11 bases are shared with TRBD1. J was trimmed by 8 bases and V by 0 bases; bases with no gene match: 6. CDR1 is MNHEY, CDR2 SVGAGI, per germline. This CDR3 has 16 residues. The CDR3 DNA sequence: TGTGCCAGCAGTTACTCGATCGGGACAGGGGGTCATGAGCAGTTCTTC. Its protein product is CASSYSIGTGGHEQFF.

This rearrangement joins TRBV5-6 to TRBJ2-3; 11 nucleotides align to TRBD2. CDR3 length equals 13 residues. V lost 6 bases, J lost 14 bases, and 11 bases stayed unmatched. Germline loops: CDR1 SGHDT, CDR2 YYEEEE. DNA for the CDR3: TGTGCCAGCACCACCCAAACCGGGACTAGCGGGTATTTT. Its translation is CASTTQTGTSGYF.

The CDR3 coding sequence is TGCGCCAGCAGCGCCACAGTTCCCCCTGAAGCTTTCTTT. It codes for CASSATVPPEAFF. V is TRBV5-1 and J is TRBJ1-1, with no clear D. V lost 4 bases to trimming and J lost 6 bases, with 13 bases between them. Germline V lookup: CDR1 SGHRS, CDR2 YFSETQ. This CDR3 is 13 amino acids long.

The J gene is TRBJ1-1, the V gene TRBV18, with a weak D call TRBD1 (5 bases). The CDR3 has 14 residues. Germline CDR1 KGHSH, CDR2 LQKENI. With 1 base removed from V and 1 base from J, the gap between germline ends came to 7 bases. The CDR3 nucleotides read TGTGCCAGCTCACCACTTCAGGGGAACACTGAAGCTTTCTTT. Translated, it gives CASSPLQGNTEAFF.

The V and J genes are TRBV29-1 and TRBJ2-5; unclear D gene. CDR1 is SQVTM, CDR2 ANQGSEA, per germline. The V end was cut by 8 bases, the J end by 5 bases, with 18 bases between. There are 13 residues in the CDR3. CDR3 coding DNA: TGCAGCTTTGGGTCGTCGGCAGAGGAGACCCAGTACTTC. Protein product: CSFGSSAEETQYF.

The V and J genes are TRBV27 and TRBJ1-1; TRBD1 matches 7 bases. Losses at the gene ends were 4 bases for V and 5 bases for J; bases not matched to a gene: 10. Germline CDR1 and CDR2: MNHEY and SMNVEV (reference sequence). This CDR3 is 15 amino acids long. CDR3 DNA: TGTGCCAGCAGTTATGGGCAGGGGGAAGGTACTGAAGCTTTCTTT. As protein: CASSYGQGEGTEAFF.